This paragraph covers one T cell receptor beta chain sequence. Its cognate antigen has yet to be identified. No much larger clonotype is one base removed from it; base qualities were not supplied. Sequencing of TCR beta CDR3 regions was done on the immunoSEQ platform at survey depth. The QIAamp DNA micro kit was used to extract genomic DNA from every cultured and uncultured CD8+ T cell population. The authors' analysis ran thus. Any sample with under 5,000 productive reads was excluded, and this exclusion removed about 7% of the roughly 80 cultures stimulated with HIV peptides. A MANAFEST web app trimmed sequences to CDR3 and removed nonproductive sequences, CDR3s under 5 amino acids, and those not starting C or ending F/W. Clonotypes were classified as antigen-specific only if expansion was observed in at least 2 of 3 replicates versus the no-peptide control at FDR 0.01, only within one epitope family. A frequency at least fivefold higher than in wells stimulated with peptides from other epitope families was additionally required for specific clonotypes. The table was pulled from immuneACCESS by TCRdb, which kept in-frame rearrangements only. Such tables lose some clones; where checked, under half of the loss comes from unresolved V genes, and the rest has no known cause. The D gene and trimming were derived from the DNA, and the V and J assignments and clone size from that table. The sample profile shows about 5,000 clones; approximately 64% of them were found once. More than 35% of the sample belongs to the ten largest clones.

These data are taken from a study of CD8 T cell repertoires and HIV-1 epitope variants (dated by TCRdb to between 2020 and 2021). Regarding the study in general: Twenty-five peptides representing autologous and known Gag and Nef epitope variants were each used to stimulate T cells in separate culture wells. T cells were enriched with the EasySep Human T Cell Enrichment Kit and co-cultured with equal numbers of autologous T cell-negative cells as antigen-presenting cells. An aliquot of 1M T cells was saved as an uncultured baseline condition, separate from the approximately 75 T cell cultures. Tested epitopes included three Gag epitope families and Nef HW9 and YT9. Running each culture condition in triplicate, except for one peptide done in duplicate, gave a total of 75 to 95 T cell cultures. Among the control conditions were a peptide pool of CMV, EBV and flu, the Ebola AY9 epitope serving as a negative control, and a well with no peptide. The cultures were grown for 10 days in IMDM with gentamicin, and half of the media was changed on days 3 and 7 with IL-2, IL-7 and IL-15 added.

The EasySep Human CD8+ T Cell Enrichment Kit was used on day 10 to isolate CD8+ T cells from every culture. Study-level results and caveats: Eight to ten antigen-specific TCR beta clonotypes were identified, of which over 5 appeared to be cross-reactive for autologous or known escape epitope variants. The assay identified only TCR beta chains and indicated proliferation in response to antigen, without indicating T cell function or cytokine profile. A handful of clonotypes recognized the Nef KF9 family and one the HW9 family, with no responses to the TAALDMSHF plasma variant.

Per the germline V gene (reference sequence), MNHEY is the CDR1 and SMNVEV is the CDR2. From the cysteine up to the phenylalanine, the CDR3 has a length of 13 residues. CDR3 DNA is the only sequence kept; it has 39 bases, read in frame from the first base. V loses 1 base, J loses 1 base, and the germline ends lie 2 bases apart. Input material: cultured CD8+ T cells derived from PBMCs. The rearrangement combines TRBV27 with TRBJ1-5, with the D gene uncertain. This TCR was recovered from a male donor with HIV. The nucleotide sequence is TGTGCCAGCAGTTTATGGAGCAATCAGCCCCAGCATTTT. This is translated as CASSLWSNQPQHF.